This TCR beta chain was captured by sequencing in a study of cytomegalovirus exposure and HLA in healthy donors (dated by TCRdb to the late 2010s). Notes on the research overall: An earlier analysis of several hundred of the donors reported around 280 Gb of sequence data and about 120 million unique TCR beta sequences obtained from some 170 million T cells. About 300 gigabases of sequencing data and tens of millions of unique TCR sequences were included in an early release covering several hundred HLA-typed donors. The genetic ancestry cluster associated with self-reported Caucasian donors included approximately 85% of the roughly 410 genotyped donors. The study aimed to test whether cataloging public T cell receptors could reveal signatures of past pathogen exposure. The study used immunosequencing to profile the T cell repertoires of 666 subjects and linked those repertoires to cytomegalovirus serostatus. In addition to the first cohort of 666 subjects, a separate validation cohort of 100 to 150 different subjects was used. High-throughput TCR immunosequencing, statistical association of individual TCRs with disease status, and machine learning were combined to predict cytomegalovirus infection status. A later analysis re-examined previously published TCR beta repertoires from 500 to 700 donors and added high-resolution HLA genotyping to investigate patterns of TCR occurrence. Rather than drawing on any new phenotypic data, the later analysis identified candidate immune exposures from TCR beta sequences and the way those sequences occurred across donors. An earlier analysis of roughly 600 of the donors used high-throughput TCR beta sequencing to judge whether each TCR beta V gene segment behaved as functional or pseudogenic. Donor age, sex, ethnicity and CMV serostatus were collected together with the repertoire data. Genome-wide SNP genotypes for about three fifths of the 666 donors were used in a later genetic analysis, which treated that subset as a discovery cohort. All discovery cohort repertoires had been generated on a single sequencing platform. HLA typing covered class I and class II loci at four-digit resolution. The number of donors typed differed by locus, with 629-630 for A, B, C, DRB1 and DQB1, roughly 520 for DQA1, 600 to 610 for DPA1, and approximately 470 for DPB1. Four or five DR-DQ haplotypes were handled as single units for association and clustering, since linkage in the cohort was strong. Among about 390 genotyped donors of the cohort, an average of approximately 240,000 unique TCR beta nucleotide sequences were sequenced per donor, about a sixth of them non-productive. Results and caveats for the whole study, not just this receptor: A cluster of highly shared sequence variants was judged likely to be a technical artifact of the sequencing pipeline. When HLA alleles, especially DR and DQ, strongly co-occurred, attributing TCR associations to individual alleles was difficult. A further reported finding was that TCR beta sequences accurately predicted the HLA-A and HLA-B alleles for most subjects in the first cohort. A total of 150 to 200 TCR beta chains were listed by the study as associated with cytomegalovirus. An earlier analysis of approximately 500 of the donors showed that most TCR beta V segments appeared in productive rearrangements either about 90% or about 30% of the time, which broadly matched IMGT annotations. Because HLA typing was unavailable for some donors at each locus, only the typed subset was used in association tests. For the cohort, immune exposure information was limited to CMV serostatus. The presence/absence analyses assumed that sequencing depth was roughly uniform across donors, and that assumption may not be true. Because the 87-base-pair reads could not distinguish some IMGT-functional V segments, including TRBV6-2 and TRBV6-3, those segments were excluded. In this cohort, only TCR beta chains were sequenced, and detectable features were limited by the absence of alpha or paired-chain data. According to the authors, the approach could potentially be generalized to other disease states and immunological phenotypes. Three of the identified cytomegalovirus-associated TCR beta chains were confirmed in vitro to be specific for cytomegalovirus antigens. The classifier was reported to diagnose cytomegalovirus status with high specificity and sensitivity in both the original and validation cohorts. In a later analysis, HLA-associated TCR beta chains showed more clonal expansion and lower generation probabilities than non-associated chains that were equally common. In a later genetic analysis, a missense DCLRE1C variant was associated with V-gene and J-gene trimming of TCR beta chains, and the association was replicated in an independent cohort. Roughly 15 rarely observed V segments, including chromosome 9 orphons, were excluded from the earlier analysis of about 610 of the donors because counts were too low. Most TCR sequences were observed very rarely across donors, whereas some public TCRs were present in many individuals. Most CMV-associated TCR beta chains appeared to be HLA-restricted in a later analysis, and the HLA associations seemed to be driven largely by CMV exposure. Compared with the roughly 700-donor mean, donors in an Asian-associated ancestry cluster had fewer N-insertions in productive TCRs, according to a later genetic analysis. Linkage disequilibrium might explain the correlated functional status among segregating V segments, but an unknown experimental factor could not be excluded. A later analysis associated about 17,000 TCR beta sequences with specific HLA alleles at a false discovery rate of 0.05. In a later analysis, TCR association rates were found to vary across HLA loci, with the most associated TCRs seen for DRB1 alleles and the fewest for HLA-C alleles. Several of the top co-occurrence clusters appeared to be linked to parvovirus B19, influenza, CMV and Epstein-Barr virus, according to a later analysis.

The cohort was made up of 500 to 800 healthy bone marrow donors. At the time of sampling, all cohort members were nominally healthy, though unrecorded immune exposures were likely present. The donor was CMV seronegative and was included in the group of approximately 350 seronegative cohort members. A peripheral blood sample was collected from each donor, and TCR beta sequencing was performed on peripheral blood mononuclear cells. The Qiagen DNeasy Blood Extraction Kit was used to extract genomic DNA from the blood cell samples. The germline V end is reduced by 2 bases and the J end by 4 bases; junction bases left unmatched: 24. Spanning cysteine to phenylalanine, the CDR3 consists of 21 amino acids. Only CDR3 DNA is held: 63 bases, read in frame from base 1. Per the germline V gene (reference sequence), GTSNPN is the CDR1 and SVGIG is the CDR2. Concerning this clone itself: No antigen is known for it. No much larger clone is present one base from it, and per-base qualities are unavailable.

Library prep was done by the immunoSEQ multiplex PCR assay. For the multiplex PCR, a mixture combining 60 forward primers for TCR Vbeta segments and 13 reverse primers for TCR Jbeta segments was used. The CDR3 region of rearranged TCR beta genes was amplified from genomic DNA with a multiplex PCR assay. On the Illumina HiSeq System, the amplified TCR beta libraries were sequenced as 87-base-pair reads. The authors' analysis ran thus. In a later analysis, roughly 80 million unique TCR beta chains were counted across the roughly 610 repertoires, and approximately 11 million of these chains were shared by at least two donors. To remove PCR and sequencing errors, raw reads were error-corrected and collapsed into unique sequences using a nearest-neighbor algorithm that merged closely related sequences. CDR3 sequences were aligned to IMGT reference sequences to assign V, D and J gene segments. For a sequence to be retained, a match of at least six nucleotides to both a V gene segment and a J gene segment was required. Rearrangements were classified as productive when the CDR3 lacked stop codons and remained in frame with V and J, and all other rearrangements were classified as non-productive. CDR3 was defined according to IMGT convention as the region running from the second conserved V-encoded cysteine to the conserved J-encoded phenylalanine. In an earlier analysis of more than 550 of the donors, sequences lacking an unambiguous match to a single V gene segment were excluded. An earlier analysis of approximately 590 of the donors called V segments functional above 56.7% productive rearrangements and segregating when the between-donor standard deviation exceeded 5%. A statistical classification framework was developed to diagnose cytomegalovirus status using the catalog of TCR beta chain sequences. In a later analysis, V and J genes were assigned by comparing TCR nucleotide sequences against IMGT/GENE-DB human TR gene sequences. Using the TCRdist pipeline, a later analysis assigned CDR3 sequences along with most-parsimonious VDJ recombination scenarios. In a later analysis, each TCR beta chain was defined by its CDR3 amino acid sequence together with its V-gene family, and reads without a unique V-gene family were excluded. A later analysis removed roughly 590 highly shared, low-generation-probability nucleotide sequences to deal with suspected cross-contamination and a sequencing artifact. A later analysis calculated a clonal expansion index for each public chain from normalized within-repertoire ranks of inferred template counts. Generation probabilities in a later analysis came from a VDJ recombination model fitted to out-of-frame rearrangements, and those results were checked against IGoR. In a later analysis, hypergeometric tests were used to score TCR-TCR, TCR-HLA and TCR-CMV co-occurrence, with a repertoire-size bias correction applied to TCR pairs. A later analysis estimated false discovery rates by permuting HLA or CMV assignments 20 times. In a later analysis, co-occurring TCRs were grouped using DBSCAN, and TCRdist sequence similarity was added for clustering within HLA-allele-positive subsets. Repertoires with fewer than 30,000 or more than 120,000 public chains were left out of co-occurrence clustering, as were about five repertoires with anomalous nucleotide sharing. TCRdb limited this immuneACCESS table to in-frame rearrangements with V and J called. A share of clones is missing; checked studies link under half to unresolved V genes, and the rest is unexplained. The D gene and trimming were derived from the DNA, and the V and J assignments and clone size from that table. The sample profile shows approximately 190,000 clones; 82% of them were found once. Roughly 0.75% of the sample comes from the top ten.

This TCR was recovered from a woman aged 18 to 35 in good health and CMV-seronegative. Sequencing used PBMCs. The V gene is TRBV30 and the J gene is TRBJ2-2, with 8 middle bases fitting TRBD2. CDR3 reads: CAWSPPTPRPAGGKGTGELFF. DNA sequence: TGTGCCTGGAGTCCCCCAACCCCTCGGCCGGCGGGAGGAAAGGGCACCGGGGAGCTGTTTTTT.